Shown below are 27 T cell receptor beta chains from a single sample sequenced in a study of T cell clones after liver transplantation. Repertoires were generated with immunoSEQ multiplex PCR, while TCRdb's copy carries only in-frame clones and drops some. The data hold 65,000 to 90,000 clones, with roughly 90% observed a single time. The specimen was CD4+ T cells from blood, collected before liver transplant. Every receptor here comes from a human donor who received a liver transplant.

This sequence joins TRBV5-5 and TRBJ2-5; a possible D gene is TRBD2 (5 bases). In germline, CDR1 is SGHKS, CDR2 YYEKEE (reference sequence). The CDR3 has 16 residues. V lost 0 bases, J lost 5 bases, and 17 bases lay in between. The DNA for the CDR3 is TGTGCCAGCAGCTTGGGTTCGGGGATGGCTGTGGAGACCCAGTACTTC. As protein: CASSLGSGMAVETQYF.

Only one count was recorded for this clone. The J gene is TRBJ2-1, the V gene TRBV6-5, with D possibly TRBD2 on 5 matching bases. Per germline, CDR1 MNHEY and CDR2 SVGAGI. This CDR3 is built from 14 residues. V gave up 2 bases and J gave up 4 bases, with 9 bases separating them. The CDR3 coding sequence is TGTGCCAGCAGTTACCTGGGAGTTTACAATGAGCAGTTCTTC. It is translated as CASSYLGVYNEQFF.

The chain is built from TRBV5-1 and TRBJ2-5; D unresolved. Trimming pared 4 bases from V and 5 bases from J, leaving 12 bases between. Germline V gene lookup returns CDR1 SGHRS and CDR2 YFSETQ. CDR3 length: 13 residues. The CDR3 protein is CASSDLSGETQYF. In nucleotides, the CDR3 is TGCGCCAGCAGCGACCTTAGTGGTGAGACCCAGTACTTC.

The chain recombines TRBV6-6 with TRBJ2-7; 11 bases are shared with TRBD2. The V segment lost 2 bases and the J segment 1 base; nucleotides outside the gene matches: 4. Germline CDR1 is MNHNY and CDR2 is SVGAGI (reference sequence). This CDR3 region has 16 residues. The CDR3: CASSYRTSGSSYEQYF. The CDR3 region has the DNA TGTGCCAGCAGTTACCGGACTAGCGGGTCGTCCTACGAGCAGTACTTC.

This clone was seen only once. The chain links TRBV2 to TRBJ2-3; possibly TRBD1 or TRBD2 for D (5 bases each). The V gene lost 4 bases and the J gene lost 6 bases, with 8 bases spanning the gap. In germline, CDR1 is SNHLY, CDR2 FYNNEI. The CDR3 length is 12 residues. In DNA, the CDR3 is TGTGCCAGCAGTGGAGGGGCTGATACGCAGTATTTT. It codes for CASSGGADTQYF.

The chain has TRBV27 and TRBJ2-1, with 9 positions matching TRBD2. Losses at the gene ends were 2 bases for V and 8 bases for J; bases not matched to a gene: 13. The CDR3 spans 17 residues. CDR1 MNHEY and CDR2 SMNVEV come from the germline V gene (reference sequence). In DNA, the CDR3 is TGTGCCAGCAGTTTACTGGTGCGCGGGAGGGGTTATCATGAGCAGTTCTTC. This sequence encodes CASSLLVRGRGYHEQFF.

The J gene is TRBJ1-5, the V gene TRBV9; TRBD1 aligns across 11 bases. The V gene's germline CDR1 is SGDLS and CDR2 YYNGEE. The length of the CDR3 is 15 residues. The J segment lost 5 bases and the V segment lost 5 bases, leaving 6 bases of the junction unmatched. CDR3 region: CASSEGTGGYQPQHF. CDR3 nucleotide sequence: TGTGCCAGCAGTGAGGGGACAGGGGGTTATCAGCCCCAGCATTTT.

The chain uses TRBV7-6 and TRBJ2-4, with D possibly being TRBD1 (6 bases). CDR1 is SGHVS and CDR2 is FNYEAQ in the germline V gene. The V and J ends lost 2 bases and 6 bases respectively, with 8 bases between them. The CDR3 totals 13 residues. The CDR3 loop is CASSLSRGNIQYF. CDR3 sequence (DNA): TGTGCCAGCAGCTTATCCAGGGGAAACATTCAGTACTTC.

This chain connects TRBV9 to TRBJ2-2; D may be TRBD2 (6 bases). With 3 bases removed from V and 6 bases from J, the gap between germline ends came to 18 bases. Germline values: CDR1 SGDLS, CDR2 YYNGEE. The length of the CDR3 is 16 residues. The CDR3 here is CASSGTHSWGAGELFF. For the CDR3, the DNA is TGTGCCAGCAGCGGGACACACAGCTGGGGGGCCGGGGAGCTGTTTTTT.

The V call is TRBV5-1, the J call TRBJ2-6, with 11 bases identical to TRBD1. The CDR3 loop spans 21 amino acids. After removal of 5 bases from V and 1 base from J, the junction contained 17 bases not matched to a gene. CDR1 and CDR2 (germline): SGHRS, YFSETQ. CDR3 amino acids: CASSSTGTGGFSPSGANVLTF. The CDR3, as DNA: TGCGCCAGCAGTTCCACCGGGACAGGGGGATTTTCTCCGTCTGGGGCCAACGTCCTGACTTTC.

This clone was picked up a small number of times. This chain links TRBV7-2 with TRBJ1-2; unclear D gene. V lost 5 bases and J lost 0, with 10 bases in between. Looked up from germline, CDR1 is SGHTA and CDR2 is FQGNSA. The CDR3 sequence is 14 residues long. The CDR3: CASSMTATNYGYTF. The CDR3 DNA reads as TGTGCCAGCAGCATGACGGCTACTAACTATGGCTACACCTTC.

The chain recombines TRBV7-8 with TRBJ2-7, with TRBD2 as a possible D gene (6 bases). This CDR3 region has 16 residues. Trimming left V 0 bases short and J 6 bases short, with 18 bases between. Per germline, CDR1 SGHVS and CDR2 FQNEAQ. The CDR3 protein is CASSLAKGLPLREQYF. The CDR3 DNA sequence: TGTGCCAGCAGCTTAGCGAAGGGACTGCCCCTCCGCGAGCAGTACTTC.

V usage is TRBV28 and J usage is TRBJ1-5; unclear D gene. From germline, CDR1 is MDHEN and CDR2 SYDVKM. CDR3 length equals 16 residues. Trimming removed 1 base from V and 6 bases from J, with 16 bases in between. CDR3 nucleotides: TGTGCCAGCAGTTTATTGGACCCCGGAGGTAGTCAGCCCCAGCATTTT. Amino acid sequence: CASSLLDPGGSQPQHF.

V usage is TRBV7-2 and J usage is TRBJ2-7; 10 bases line up with TRBD2. CDR1 and CDR2 (germline): SGHTA, FQGNSA. There are 15 residues in the CDR3. V lost 1 base and J lost 3; bases outside the gene matches: 3. CDR3 protein: CASSLDSGGSYEQYF. CDR3 nucleotides: TGTGCCAGCAGCTTAGATAGCGGGGGGAGCTACGAGCAGTACTTC. Using reference TRBV7-2 and TRBJ2-7 for the parts outside the CDR3, the full variable domain is GAGVSQSPSNKVTEKGKDVELRCDPISGHTALYWYRQSLGQGLEFLIYFQGNSAPDKSGLPSDRFSAERTGGSVSTLTIQRTQQEDSAVYLCASSLDSGGSYEQYFGPGTRLTVT.

The chain employs TRBV9 and TRBJ2-7; 11 nucleotides line up with TRBD1. CDR1 and CDR2 (germline): SGDLS, YYNGEE. The J segment lost 4 bases and the V segment lost 2 bases, leaving 2 bases of the junction unmatched. This CDR3 comprises 14 residues. The CDR3 region is CASSVRDRGYEQYF. In DNA, the CDR3 is TGTGCCAGCAGCGTCCGGGACAGGGGGTACGAGCAGTACTTC.

The rearrangement joins TRBV9 to TRBJ2-3; possibly TRBD2 for D (5 bases). The CDR3 is 15 amino acids. The V end lost 0 bases, the J end lost 4 bases, and 12 bases lay between the germline ends. Germline V gene data show CDR1 as SGDLS and CDR2 as YYNGEE. CDR3 in DNA: TGTGCCAGCAGCGTAGAAGGGAGAGTTGCAGATACGCAGTATTTT. This gives the protein CASSVEGRVADTQYF.

The chain couples TRBV9 to TRBJ2-1; 12 bases line up with TRBD2. V was pared by 2 bases and J by 5 bases, with 5 bases of the junction left unmatched. Germline V gene lookup returns CDR1 SGDLS and CDR2 YYNGEE. The CDR3 spans 16 residues. Here the CDR3 reads CASSVLAGGPDNEQFF. The DNA of the CDR3 is TGTGCCAGCAGCGTCCTAGCGGGAGGGCCCGACAATGAGCAGTTCTTC.

The chain is built from TRBV30 and TRBJ1-2; TRBD1 agrees at 9 bases. The CDR3 consists of 13 residues. The germline gives CDR1 GTSNPN, CDR2 SVGIG (reference sequence). J gave up 5 bases and V 5 bases, and 6 bases lay outside the gene matches. CDR3 protein: CAWVKGQGYGYTF. Written as DNA, the CDR3 is TGTGCCTGGGTTAAGGGACAGGGTTATGGCTACACCTTC.

The chain combines TRBV7-3 with TRBJ2-3, with 15 bases fitting TRBD2. Losses at the gene ends were 0 bases for V and 2 bases for J; bases not matched to a gene: 3. CDR1 is SGHTA, CDR2 FQGTGA, per germline. The CDR3 is 18 residues long. CDR3 sequence reads: CASSLTRTSGRATDTQYF. The CDR3 DNA reads as TGTGCCAGCAGCTTAACCCGGACTAGCGGGAGGGCCACAGATACGCAGTATTTT.

This clone was seen a single time. This chain joins TRBV9 and TRBJ1-1, with 8 bases fitting TRBD1. The CDR3 is 15 amino acids. Losses at the gene ends were 4 bases for V and 1 base for J; bases not matched to a gene: 6. Germline CDR1 is SGDLS and CDR2 is YYNGEE. The CDR3 nucleotides read TGTGCCAGCAGCCCCCACGGGACAGGGAACACTGAAGCTTTCTTT. This translates into CASSPHGTGNTEAFF.

The chain combines TRBV9 with TRBJ2-2; 7 bases line up with TRBD2. The CDR3 contains 16 residues. Germline CDR1 SGDLS, CDR2 YYNGEE. V was clipped by 4 bases and J by 0 bases; unmatched bases: 6. CDR3 sequence: CASSTGLVSNTGELFF. The DNA of the CDR3 is TGTGCCAGCAGCACCGGACTAGTGTCGAACACCGGGGAGCTGTTTTTT.

The chain carries TRBV6-1 and TRBJ2-5; D gene unclear. Deletions cut 3 bases from V and 2 bases from J, with 16 bases between. This CDR3 has 16 amino acids. Germline V gene data show CDR1 as MNHNS and CDR2 as SASEGT. The DNA for the CDR3 is TGTGCCAGCAGTGAGGGTGGTCGCGTGGGTCAAGAGACCCAGTACTTC. This encodes CASSEGGRVGQETQYF.

The chain combines TRBV6-5 with TRBJ1-1; TRBD1 might be the D (6 bases). V lost 5 bases to trimming and J lost 1 base, with 11 bases between them. CDR3 size: 14 residues. Germline V gives CDR1 MNHEY, CDR2 SVGAGI. CDR3 DNA sequence: TGTGCCAGCAGTGTAGGGACATCGAACACTGAAGCTTTCTTT. It specifies CASSVGTSNTEAFF.

The chain recombines TRBV11-2 with TRBJ1-3; 9 nucleotides agree with TRBD1. J lost 0 bases, V lost 4 bases, and 10 bases had no gene match. Germline CDR1 reads SGHAT; CDR2 reads FQNNGV. CDR3 length: 18 amino acids. The CDR3 is CASSSRTGAWVSGNTIYF. DNA for the CDR3: TGTGCCAGCAGCTCCCGGACAGGGGCATGGGTCTCTGGAAACACCATATATTTT.

The V call is TRBV5-6, the J call TRBJ1-1, with a weak D call TRBD1 (5 bases). Germline CDR1 reads SGHDT; CDR2 reads YYEEEE. CDR3 size: 13 residues. Deletions cut 5 bases from V and 8 bases from J, with 16 bases between. The CDR3 DNA is TGTGCCAGCAGTTTCCGGGACGGATTAGAAGCTTTCTTT. Translating gives CASSFRDGLEAFF.

The chain joins TRBV25-1 to TRBJ2-2; the D gene is possibly TRBD2 (6 bases). The CDR3 has 14 amino acids. Trimming took 4 bases from V and 2 from J, leaving 8 bases between them. Germline V gene sequence: CDR1 MGHDK, CDR2 SYGVNS. CDR3 amino acids: CASSAAGNTGELFF. The CDR3 DNA is TGTGCCAGCAGTGCGGCGGGAAACACCGGGGAGCTGTTTTTT.

CDR3 bases: TGCGCCAGCAGCTTGGGACTAGCGGGAGGGACAGATACGCAGTATTTT. This gives the protein CASSLGLAGGTDTQYF. The chain links TRBV5-1 to TRBJ2-3; 14 bases line up with TRBD2. The CDR3 totals 16 residues. Per the germline V gene, CDR1 is SGHRS and CDR2 is YFSETQ. After removal of 0 bases from V and 3 bases from J, the junction contained 0 bases not matched to a gene.